The rows below give T cell receptor beta chains drawn from one sample of a study of high-grade serous ovarian cancer treatment subgroups. TCRdb's copy holds only in-frame clones and misses some; the assay was immunoSEQ multiplex PCR. The sample has about 12,000 clones, 88% seen once. The sequencing sample was made of tumor tissue. These receptors all stem from a human donor with high-grade serous ovarian cancer. CDR3s include the opening cysteine and the closing phenylalanine or tryptophan. Fields, in order: clone size, V gene, D gene, J gene, CDR3 protein, CDR3 DNA. The D gene is left open where the match is weak. Size is omitted from some rows. Given values are once, few, many or a class for expanded clones.

clone size: NA
V gene: TRBV10-3
D gene: NA
J gene: TRBJ1-2
CDR3 protein: CAISDHGDGYTF
CDR3 DNA: TGTGCCATCAGTGATCACGGGGATGGCTACACCTTC

clone size: NA
V gene: TRBV2
D gene: NA
J gene: TRBJ2-2
CDR3 protein: CASGGSLGTGELFF
CDR3 DNA: TGTGCCAGCGGAGGGTCCTTGGGGACCGGGGAGCTGTTTTTT

clone size: once
V gene: TRBV6-5
D gene: TRBD1
J gene: TRBJ1-2
CDR3 protein: CASIAPGRGHGYTF
CDR3 DNA: TGTGCCAGCATCGCCCCGGGGAGGGGGCATGGCTACACCTTC

clone size: NA
V gene: TRBV21-1
D gene: NA
J gene: TRBJ1-2
CDR3 protein: CASRRDRRYDGYTF
CDR3 DNA: TGTGCCAGCAGGAGGGATCGCCGGTATGATGGCTACACCTTC

clone size: NA
V gene: TRBV19
D gene: NA
J gene: TRBJ2-5
CDR3 protein: CASSIRGGEETQYF
CDR3 DNA: TGTGCCAGTAGTATAAGGGGGGGGGAAGAGACCCAGTACTTC

clone size: NA
V gene: TRBV2
D gene: NA
J gene: TRBJ1-1
CDR3 protein: CACRVGPNTEAFF
CDR3 DNA: TGTGCCTGCAGGGTCGGTCCTAACACTGAAGCTTTCTTT

clone size: NA
V gene: TRBV6-5
D gene: NA
J gene: TRBJ1-1
CDR3 protein: CASSSSGGMTEAFF
CDR3 DNA: TGTGCCAGCAGTTCCTCGGGGGGAATGACTGAAGCTTTCTTT

clone size: once
V gene: TRBV13
D gene: TRBD1
J gene: TRBJ2-1
CDR3 protein: CASSLRTGANNEQFF
CDR3 DNA: TGTGCCAGCAGCTTAAGGACAGGGGCAAACAATGAGCAGTTCTTC

clone size: NA
V gene: TRBV7-9
D gene: NA
J gene: TRBJ2-5
CDR3 protein: CASSSVGGTQYF
CDR3 DNA: TGTGCCAGCAGCTCGGTTGGGGGGACCCAGTACTTC

clone size: NA
V gene: TRBV5-5
D gene: TRBD1
J gene: TRBJ1-2
CDR3 protein: CASSWDRANYGYTF
CDR3 DNA: TGTGCCAGCAGCTGGGACAGGGCGAACTATGGCTACACCTTC

clone size: NA
V gene: TRBV28
D gene: NA
J gene: TRBJ1-2
CDR3 protein: CASRAPNYYGYTF
CDR3 DNA: TGTGCCAGCAGGGCCCCTAACTACTATGGCTACACCTTC

clone size: once
V gene: TRBV6-1
D gene: NA
J gene: TRBJ2-7
CDR3 protein: CASSDRGEQYF
CDR3 DNA: TGTGCCAGCAGTGATCGGGGCGAGCAGTACTTC

clone size: NA
V gene: TRBV11-2
D gene: NA
J gene: TRBJ2-7
CDR3 protein: CASSLEKGPYEQYF
CDR3 DNA: TGTGCCAGCAGCTTAGAGAAGGGTCCCTACGAGCAGTACTTC

clone size: NA
V gene: TRBV11-2
D gene: TRBD1
J gene: TRBJ2-5
CDR3 protein: CASSPQTGVGETQYF
CDR3 DNA: TGTGCCAGCAGCCCTCAGACAGGGGTAGGGGAGACCCAGTACTTC

clone size: NA
V gene: TRBV1
D gene: NA
J gene: TRBJ2-7
CDR3 protein: CTSSQDCSGGETYEQYF
CDR3 DNA: TGCACCAGCAGCCAAGATTGCAGTGGGGGGGAAACCTACGAGCAGTACTTC

clone size: NA
V gene: TRBV30
D gene: TRBD1
J gene: TRBJ1-6
CDR3 protein: CAWRPGQGWSPLHF
CDR3 DNA: TGTGCCTGGAGACCGGGACAGGGCTGGTCACCCCTCCACTTT

clone size: NA
V gene: TRBV5-1
D gene: NA
J gene: TRBJ2-6
CDR3 protein: CASSLEGYSGANVLTF
CDR3 DNA: TGCGCCAGCAGCTTGGAGGGATACTCTGGGGCCAACGTCCTGACTTTC

clone size: NA
V gene: TRBV28
D gene: NA
J gene: TRBJ1-5
CDR3 protein: CASSFGSLSNQPQHF
CDR3 DNA: TGTGCCAGCAGTTTCGGCTCCTTAAGCAATCAGCCCCAGCATTTT

clone size: NA
V gene: TRBV7-9
D gene: NA
J gene: TRBJ1-6
CDR3 protein: CASSSRQASSYNSPLHF
CDR3 DNA: TGTGCCAGCAGCTCTAGGCAGGCGAGCTCCTATAATTCACCCCTCCACTTT

clone size: NA
V gene: TRBV4-3
D gene: NA
J gene: TRBJ1-3
CDR3 protein: CASSQAPYLVGNTIYF
CDR3 DNA: TGCGCCAGCAGCCAAGCTCCCTACCTAGTGGGAAACACCATATATTTT

clone size: NA
V gene: TRBV10-3
D gene: TRBD1
J gene: TRBJ1-1
CDR3 protein: CACYRGQGNTEAFF
CDR3 DNA: TGTGCCTGCTACCGGGGACAGGGAAACACTGAAGCTTTCTTT

clone size: NA
V gene: TRBV28
D gene: NA
J gene: TRBJ1-1
CDR3 protein: CASSSFGGLKNTEAFF
CDR3 DNA: TGTGCCAGCAGTTCCTTTGGGGGGTTAAAGAACACTGAAGCTTTCTTT

clone size: NA
V gene: TRBV5-4
D gene: NA
J gene: TRBJ1-2
CDR3 protein: CASSPQGPYGYTF
CDR3 DNA: TGTGCCAGCAGCCCCCAGGGACCCTATGGCTACACCTTC

clone size: NA
V gene: TRBV28
D gene: NA
J gene: TRBJ1-6
CDR3 protein: CASSFFRYNSPLHF
CDR3 DNA: TGTGCCAGCAGTTTTTTCCGCTATAATTCACCCCTCCACTTT

clone size: large
V gene: TRBV29-1
D gene: NA
J gene: TRBJ1-2
CDR3 protein: CSVVVIYGYTF
CDR3 DNA: TGCAGCGTTGTGGTAATCTATGGCTACACCTTC

clone size: once
V gene: TRBV9
D gene: NA
J gene: TRBJ2-7
CDR3 protein: CASSVGPESYEQYF
CDR3 DNA: TGTGCCAGCAGCGTAGGCCCAGAGTCCTACGAGCAGTACTTC